Ten or more counts support the clone carrying this T cell receptor beta chain. Using RNA template, CDR3s of TCR alpha and beta were amplified with iRepertoire arm-PCR. TCRdb reprocessed the multiplex PCR reads with MiXCR, giving one entry per CDR3 protein. The sample holds around 190,000 distinct CDR3 sequences, 25% to 35% seen once. The data were taken from a study of glioma-infiltrating T cells. Input material: glioma tissue, nonneoplastic brain tissue, or PBMCs (not recorded which). This receptor was obtained from a human donor with low-grade glioma or glioblastoma, undergoing nonglioma brain surgery, or in good health (not recorded which).

CDR3 protein: CASSLSLAHTYNEQFF. The CDR3 region has the DNA TGTGCCAGCAGTTTGTCACTGGCCCATACCTACAATGAGCAGTTCTTC. The gene calls are TRBV27 and TRBJ2-1; no clear D gene. The V end lost 3 bases, the J end lost 2 bases, and 14 bases lay between the germline ends. Germline values: CDR1 MNHEY, CDR2 SMNVEV (reference sequence). CDR3 length: 16 amino acids.